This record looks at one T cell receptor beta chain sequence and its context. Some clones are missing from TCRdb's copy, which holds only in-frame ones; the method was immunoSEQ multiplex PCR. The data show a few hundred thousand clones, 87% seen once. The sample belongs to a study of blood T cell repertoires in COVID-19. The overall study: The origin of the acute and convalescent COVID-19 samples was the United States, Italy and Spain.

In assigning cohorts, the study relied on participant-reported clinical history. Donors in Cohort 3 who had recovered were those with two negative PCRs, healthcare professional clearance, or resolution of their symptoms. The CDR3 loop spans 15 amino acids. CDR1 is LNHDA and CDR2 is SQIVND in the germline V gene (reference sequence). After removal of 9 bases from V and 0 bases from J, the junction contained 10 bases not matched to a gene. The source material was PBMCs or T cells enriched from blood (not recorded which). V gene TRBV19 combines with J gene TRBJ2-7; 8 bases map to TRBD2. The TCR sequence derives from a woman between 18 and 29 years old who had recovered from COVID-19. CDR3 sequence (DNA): TGTGCCAGCGCGAAGCGGGAGATTGGCTCCTACGAGCAGTACTTC. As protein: CASAKREIGSYEQYF.